The rows below give T cell receptor beta chains drawn from one sample of a study of shared clonotypes between healthy human individuals. Produced via immunoSEQ multiplex PCR; TCRdb's table is partial and in-frame only. The table records 950,000 to 1,100,000 clones, more than 60% of them present only once. What was sequenced was memory CD4+ T cells sorted from blood. The receptors originated from a man aged 18 to 35 in good health. CDR3s include the opening cysteine and the closing phenylalanine or tryptophan. Fields, in order: V gene, D gene, clone size, J gene, CDR3 protein. A D gene is named only where the DNA matches it firmly. Clone size is stated in some rows and not others, as once, few, many or a class when expanded.

TRBV18	-	-	TRBJ2-7	CASSPPGQPNEQYF
TRBV7-8	TRBD1	-	TRBJ2-1	CASSLDGQGNNEQFF
TRBV7-9	-	-	TRBJ1-2	CASSLVEDGYTF
TRBV12-5	TRBD2	-	TRBJ2-3	CASGLVPGLAGGLSSADTQYF
TRBV7-2	-	-	TRBJ1-2	CASSSSGIYGYTF
TRBV6-1	TRBD2	-	TRBJ2-6	CASSGGGSGANVLTF
TRBV7-2	-	-	TRBJ2-5	CASSPRTETYQETQYF
TRBV5-3	-	few	TRBJ2-5	CASSASGVETQYF
TRBV5-1	-	many	TRBJ1-4	CASSLGSGQNEKLFF
TRBV4-3	TRBD1	few	TRBJ2-7	CASSQGTGGAYEQYF